This passage covers 32 T cell receptor beta chains from one sample sequenced in a study of blood T cell repertoires in COVID-19. The protocol was immunoSEQ multiplex PCR, while the TCRdb copy is restricted to in-frame clones and leaves out a portion. This sample has over 75,000 clones, with approximately 90% found just once. The sample taken for sequencing was peripheral blood. The receptor set was obtained from a human donor with active COVID-19. The donor label of this sample is uncertain.

The V gene is TRBV7-6, the J gene TRBJ2-6; weak D call: TRBD2 (5 bases). With 5 bases removed from V and 4 bases from J, the gap between germline ends came to 15 bases. Germline CDR1 is SGHVS and CDR2 is FNYEAQ. The CDR3 covers 16 residues. CDR3 amino acids: CASSQLGVLGANVLTF. CDR3 nucleotide sequence: TGTGCCAGCAGCCAACTCGGGGTTTTGGGGGCCAACGTCCTGACTTTC.

The chain employs TRBV7-2 and TRBJ1-1; possibly TRBD1 for D (6 bases). Germline lookup yields CDR1 SGHTA and CDR2 FQGNSA. The CDR3 has 14 amino acids. Trimming cost V 5 bases and J 4 bases, with 14 bases left between them. The CDR3 loop is CASSPHRGFTEAFF. The CDR3 DNA reads TGTGCCAGCAGCCCACATAGGGGGTTCACTGAAGCTTTCTTT.

The chain joins TRBV5-4 to TRBJ1-5; D is unresolved. The CDR3 has 16 amino acids. Germline loops: CDR1 SGHNT, CDR2 YYREEE (reference sequence). V lost 4 bases and J lost 1, with 15 bases in between. The CDR3 nucleotides read TGTGCCAGCAGCACCCGCCCATCAGAAAGCAATCAGCCCCAGCATTTT. Its protein is CASSTRPSESNQPQHF.

V gene TRBV6-2 or TRBV6-3 combines with J gene TRBJ1-5, with TRBD1 matching 9 bases. This CDR3 is built from 16 residues. The trim removed 4 bases at V and 5 bases at J, leaving 9 bases unmatched. The germline V gene encodes CDR1 MNHEY and CDR2 SVGEGT. The CDR3 region has the DNA TGTGCCAGCAGTTTCTTGACAGGGGGGGAGGATCAGCCCCAGCATTTT. Amino acid sequence: CASSFLTGGEDQPQHF.

V gene TRBV11-2 combines with J gene TRBJ1-1, with 9 positions matching TRBD1. The CDR3 is 14 amino acids. The V gene end was trimmed by 0 bases and the J gene end by 6 bases; junction bases not matched to a gene: 2. The germline gives CDR1 SGHAT, CDR2 FQNNGV. CDR3 nucleotides: TGTGCCAGCAGCTTAGATGGACAGGGGTCTGAAGCTTTCTTT. Residues: CASSLDGQGSEAFF.

The J gene is TRBJ2-3, the V gene TRBV27; 9 bases are shared with TRBD1. V dropped 5 bases and J dropped 3; count of bases not matched to a gene: 9. CDR3 size: 16 residues. CDR1 is MNHEY, CDR2 SMNVEV, per germline (reference sequence). The CDR3 DNA is TGTGCCAGCAGTCCCTACAGGGGGCGGGGGACAGATACGCAGTATTTT. It is translated as CASSPYRGRGTDTQYF.

V and J are TRBV5-5 and TRBJ2-7; D might be TRBD1 (5 bases). V was cut by 1 base and J by 0 bases, with 8 bases left in between. The CDR3 consists of 14 residues. In germline, CDR1 is SGHKS, CDR2 YYEKEE (reference sequence). This chain's CDR3 is CASSLSRGSYEQYF. CDR3 nucleotide sequence: TGTGCCAGCAGCTTGTCAAGGGGCTCCTACGAGCAGTACTTC.

The chain has TRBV7-9 and TRBJ1-2; 8 nucleotides agree with TRBD1. V gave up 0 bases and J gave up 6 bases; unmatched junction bases: 15. The CDR3 sequence is 18 residues long. Germline CDR1 is SEHNR and CDR2 is FQNEAQ (reference sequence). CDR3: CASSLARIRDRSFDGYTF. Here the CDR3 DNA reads TGTGCCAGCAGCTTAGCCAGGATCCGGGACAGGAGTTTCGATGGCTACACCTTC.

The chain is built from TRBV27 and TRBJ1-2; TRBD1 aligns across 7 bases. The germline V gene has CDR1 MNHEY and CDR2 SMNVEV (reference sequence). The V gene end was trimmed by 5 bases and the J gene end by 4 bases; junction bases not matched to a gene: 7. The CDR3 consists of 14 residues. CDR3 DNA sequence: TGTGCCAGCAGTCCCGCCGACAGGGTCTATGGCTACACCTTC. This encodes CASSPADRVYGYTF.

The V call is TRBV2, the J call TRBJ1-6; 7 nucleotides agree with TRBD1. The CDR3 spans 13 residues. Losses at the gene ends were 4 bases for V and 6 bases for J; bases not matched to a gene: 0. The germline CDR1 and CDR2 sequences are SNHLY and FYNNEI. CDR3 amino acids: CASSGDSNSPLHF. In nucleotides, the CDR3 is TGTGCCAGCAGTGGGGACAGTAATTCACCCCTCCACTTT.

The rearrangement joins TRBV5-1 to TRBJ2-5; D ambiguous. The CDR3 loop spans 14 amino acids. Trimming removed 0 bases at V and 2 bases at J, with 8 bases between. From germline, CDR1 is SGHRS and CDR2 YFSETQ. CDR3 nucleotides: TGCGCCAGCAGCTTGGCCCGGGTTCAAGAGACCCAGTACTTC. Its protein is CASSLARVQETQYF.

This chain uses TRBV2 with TRBJ2-2, with TRBD2 identical over 10 bases. The V segment lost 8 bases and the J segment 6 bases; nucleotides outside the gene matches: 3. The germline CDR1 and CDR2 sequences are SNHLY and FYNNEI. This CDR3 has 13 amino acids. The CDR3: CASGGTSAGELFF. CDR3 DNA sequence: TGTGCCAGCGGGGGGACTAGCGCCGGGGAGCTGTTTTTT.

V and J are TRBV5-1 and TRBJ2-7; 10 nucleotides align to TRBD1. The CDR3 is 17 amino acids. CDR1 is SGHRS, CDR2 YFSETQ, per germline. V lost 3 bases and J lost 2; bases outside the gene matches: 11. Here the CDR3 reads CASSWGQGTLRPYEQYF. The CDR3 bases are TGCGCCAGCAGCTGGGGACAGGGGACATTACGTCCCTACGAGCAGTACTTC.

This chain links TRBV7-8 with TRBJ2-3, with 9 bases lining up with TRBD1. J lost 6 bases, V lost 1 base, and 8 bases had no gene match. There are 16 residues in the CDR3. The germline V gene has CDR1 SGHVS and CDR2 FQNEAQ. In DNA, the CDR3 is TGTGCCAGCAGCTTAGTATGGGACAGGGAAGGGGATACGCAGTATTTT. Translated, it gives CASSLVWDREGDTQYF.

Regarding this clone: One junction end does not reproduce the germline sequence, and a read error may be involved. The V call is TRBV2, the J call TRBJ2-5, with 9 bases fitting TRBD2. The CDR3 runs 14 residues. Germline CDR1 SNHLY, CDR2 FYNNEI. The CDR3 region is CASRERGAQGTQYF. The CDR3 bases are TGTGCCAGCAGAGAGCGGGGGGCCCAAGGGACCCAGTACTTC.

This chain joins TRBV6-1 and TRBJ1-2; D is unresolved. Germline CDR1 reads MNHNS; CDR2 reads SASEGT. V lost 2 bases, J lost 11 bases, and 18 bases lay in between. This CDR3 comprises 14 residues. The CDR3 region is CASSETALTAWYTF. For the CDR3, the DNA is TGTGCCAGCAGTGAAACAGCCCTTACGGCTTGGTACACCTTC.

V and J are TRBV7-9 and TRBJ1-2, with 8 bases lining up with TRBD1. CDR3 size: 17 residues. Germline V gives CDR1 SEHNR, CDR2 FQNEAQ (reference sequence). V dropped 6 bases and J dropped 4; count of bases not matched to a gene: 16. The CDR3 DNA reads TGTGCCAGCAGTTCGGACAGGGTCCCTTCATTAGGCTATGGCTACACCTTC. This codes for CASSSDRVPSLGYGYTF. The entire variable domain, with the rest obtained from reference TRBV7-9 and TRBJ1-2, is as follows: DTGVSQNPRHKITKRGQNVTFRCDPISEHNRLYWYRQTLGQGPEFLTYFQNEAQLEKSRLLSDRFSAERPKGSFSTLEIQRTEQGDSAMYLCASSSDRVPSLGYGYTFGSGTRLTVV.

The V gene is TRBV11-3, the J gene TRBJ2-6, with a tentative D call TRBD1 (6 bases). V was cut by 4 bases and J by 1 base, with 8 bases left in between. Germline V gene sequence: CDR1 SGHNT, CDR2 YENEEA. This CDR3 spans 15 amino acids. In nucleotides, the CDR3 is TGTGCCAGCAGCTCCCAGGGGTCTGGGGCCAACGTCCTGACTTTC. Its translation is CASSSQGSGANVLTF.

The chain couples TRBV21-1 to TRBJ2-7; the D segment call TRBD1 is taken from the table without a DNA check. TRBV21-1 is marked as a pseudogene. This CDR3 has 16 amino acids. In DNA form, the CDR3 reads TGTGCCAGCAGCAAAGAAGGAGACAGGGGGCCTTACGAGCAGTACTTC. Protein product: CASSKEGDRGPYEQYF.

The chain is built from TRBV7-9 and TRBJ1-2, with 11 positions matching TRBD1. Germline V CDR1 and CDR2: SEHNR, FQNEAQ (reference sequence). The V segment lost 6 bases and the J segment 4 bases; nucleotides outside the gene matches: 7. The CDR3 has 15 amino acids. CDR3 sequence reads: CASREGQGVLYGYTF. The CDR3 region has the DNA TGTGCCAGCAGAGAGGGACAGGGGGTCCTCTATGGCTACACCTTC.

This clone appeared once. The rearrangement joins TRBV7-8 to TRBJ2-5, with 12 bases fitting TRBD2. V shed 5 bases and J 3 bases; nucleotides not matched to a gene: 1. This CDR3 contains 14 residues. Looked up from germline, CDR1 is SGHVS and CDR2 is FQNEAQ. CDR3 DNA: TGTGCCAGCAGCCGACTAGCGGGGGAAGAGACCCAGTACTTC. Protein product: CASSRLAGEETQYF.

This clone was seen more than once but under ten times. This chain joins TRBV7-6 and TRBJ2-3, with 9 bases matching TRBD2. Germline values: CDR1 SGHVS, CDR2 FNYEAQ. Trimming removed 1 base from V and 2 bases from J; junction bases left unmatched: 4. The CDR3 is made up of 16 amino acids. CDR3 sequence: CASSLEVAGATDTQYF. In nucleotides, the CDR3 is TGTGCCAGCAGCTTAGAGGTAGCGGGGGCCACAGATACGCAGTATTTT. The full variable domain, with the rest looked up from reference TRBV7-6 and TRBJ2-3, is GAGVSQSPRYKVTKRGQDVALRCDPISGHVSLYWYRQALGQGPEFLTYFNYEAQQDKSGLPNDRFSAERPEGSISTLTIQRTEQRDSAMYRCASSLEVAGATDTQYFGPGTRLTVL.

This chain joins TRBV29-1 and TRBJ2-7; 8 nucleotides align to TRBD1. Trimming took 1 base from V and 2 from J; bases not matched to a gene: 10. CDR3 length: 16 residues. Germline CDR1 is SQVTM and CDR2 is ANQGSEA. The CDR3 DNA follows: TGCAGCGTTGAAGGAGACCTAGAGACAGGGGCCTACGAGCAGTACTTC. It codes for CSVEGDLETGAYEQYF.

The chain couples TRBV3-1 (or the pseudogene TRBV3-2) to TRBJ2-5; TRBD2 matches at 14 bases. There are 18 residues in the CDR3. CDR1 and CDR2 (germline): LGHDT, YNNKEL (reference sequence). Trimming took 1 base from V and 7 from J; bases not matched to a gene: 11. The CDR3 spells CASSQVPKGLAGVGTQYF. Written as DNA, the CDR3 is TGTGCCAGCAGCCAAGTCCCCAAGGGACTAGCGGGGGTCGGGACCCAGTACTTC.

The rearrangement links TRBV5-5 to TRBJ2-2; perhaps TRBD2 as D (6 bases). The length of the CDR3 is 15 residues. Per germline, CDR1 SGHKS and CDR2 YYEKEE (reference sequence). The V end lost 1 base, the J end lost 6 bases, and 13 bases lay between the germline ends. Here the CDR3 DNA reads TGTGCCAGCAGCTTGTTGACGGGGGACGCCGGGGAGCTGTTTTTT. Translated: CASSLLTGDAGELFF. The variable domain in full, completed from reference TRBV5-5 and TRBJ2-2, reads DAGVTQSPTHLIKTRGQQVTLRCSPISGHKSVSWYQQVLGQGPQFIFQYYEKEERGRGNFPDRFSARQFPNYSSELNVNALLLGDSALYLCASSLLTGDAGELFFGEGSRLTVL.

The gene calls are TRBV6-5 and TRBJ1-1; D possibly corresponds to TRBD1 (5 bases). The V end was cut by 6 bases, the J end by 3 bases, with 8 bases between. The CDR3 is made up of 12 amino acids. Germline loops: CDR1 MNHEY, CDR2 SVGAGI. The CDR3 sequence is CASRWGDTEAFF. CDR3 sequence (DNA): TGTGCCAGCAGGTGGGGGGACACTGAAGCTTTCTTT.

CDR3 sequence: CASSSRTSGGRGGELFF. The CDR3 DNA is TGCGCCAGCAGCTCACGGACTAGCGGGGGCCGAGGAGGGGAGCTGTTTTTT. The chain carries TRBV5-1 and TRBJ2-2; TRBD2 matches at 13 bases. The CDR3 is 17 residues long. V shed 3 bases and J 8 bases; nucleotides not matched to a gene: 10. Per germline, CDR1 SGHRS and CDR2 YFSETQ.

V usage is TRBV9 and J usage is TRBJ1-2; D ambiguous. Germline V gene sequence: CDR1 SGDLS, CDR2 YYNGEE. This CDR3 has 14 amino acids. Trimming stripped 3 bases from V and 2 bases from J, with 11 bases between. CDR3 loop: CASSASPGNYGYTF. DNA of the CDR3: TGTGCCAGCAGCGCATCCCCGGGGAACTATGGCTACACCTTC.

The chain joins TRBV9 to TRBJ1-1, with 9 nucleotides matching TRBD1. The CDR3 contains 15 residues. Looked up from germline, CDR1 is SGDLS and CDR2 is YYNGEE. V shed 0 bases, J shed 6 bases, and the junction held 6 bases outside the gene matches. The DNA for the CDR3 is TGTGCCAGCAGCGTAGGAAGTACAGGGGGCTCTGAAGCTTTCTTT. Translation: CASSVGSTGGSEAFF.

The chain couples TRBV6-2 or TRBV6-3 to TRBJ2-1, with 10 bases aligning to TRBD2. The length of the CDR3 is 15 residues. J lost 9 bases, V lost 2 bases, and 7 bases had no gene match. Per the germline V gene, CDR1 is MNHEY and CDR2 is SVGEGT. CDR3 in DNA: TGTGCCAGCAGTTACGAGCCTAGCGGGGGATTTGAGCAGTTCTTC. Translation gives CASSYEPSGGFEQFF.

The chain uses TRBV9 and TRBJ2-5; no clear D. This CDR3 is 14 amino acids long. The germline V gene has CDR1 SGDLS and CDR2 YYNGEE. Trimming left V 0 bases short and J 4 bases short, with 10 bases between. This CDR3 is CASSVDSLLETQYF. The DNA of the CDR3 is TGTGCCAGCAGCGTAGACAGTCTGCTAGAGACCCAGTACTTC.

Remarks on this clone: Additional DNA sequences in this sample encode the identical CDR3. CDR3 sequence (DNA): TGTGCCAGCAGTTCACCGGGACAGGGGGCATACGAGCAGTACTTC. Protein sequence: CASSSPGQGAYEQYF. J is TRBJ2-7 and V is TRBV28; 12 bases align to TRBD1. Germline V gene lookup returns CDR1 MDHEN and CDR2 SYDVKM. There are 15 residues in the CDR3. Trimming at V came to 4 bases and at J to 4 bases, leaving 5 bases not matched to a gene.